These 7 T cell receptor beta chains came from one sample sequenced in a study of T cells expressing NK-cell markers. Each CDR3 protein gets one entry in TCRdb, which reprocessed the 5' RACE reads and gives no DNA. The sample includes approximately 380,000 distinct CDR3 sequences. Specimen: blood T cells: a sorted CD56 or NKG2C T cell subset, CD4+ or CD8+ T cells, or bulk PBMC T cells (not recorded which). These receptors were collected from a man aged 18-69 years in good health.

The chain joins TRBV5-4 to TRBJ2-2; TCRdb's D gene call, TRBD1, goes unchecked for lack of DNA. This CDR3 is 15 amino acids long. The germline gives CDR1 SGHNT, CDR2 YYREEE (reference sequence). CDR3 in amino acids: CASSGKTGHTGELFF.

This CDR3 reads CSVALAGVTGELFF. V usage is TRBV29-1 and J usage is TRBJ2-2; TCRdb indicates TRBD2, and absent DNA this call remains unverified. CDR3 length equals 14 residues. From germline, CDR1 is SQVTM and CDR2 ANQGSEA.

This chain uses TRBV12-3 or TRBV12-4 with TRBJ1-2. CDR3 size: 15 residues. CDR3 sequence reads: CASSKWAPGNYGYTF.

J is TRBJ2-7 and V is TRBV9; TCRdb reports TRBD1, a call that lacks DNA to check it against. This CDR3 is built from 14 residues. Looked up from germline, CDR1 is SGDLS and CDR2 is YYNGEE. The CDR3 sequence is CASSVRGGSYEQYF.

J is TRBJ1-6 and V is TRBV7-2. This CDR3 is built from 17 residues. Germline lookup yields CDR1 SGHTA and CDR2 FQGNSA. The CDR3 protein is CASSLWSGSSYNSPLHF. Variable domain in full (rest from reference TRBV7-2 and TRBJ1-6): GAGVSQSPSNKVTEKGKDVELRCDPISGHTALYWYRQSLGQGLEFLIYFQGNSAPDKSGLPSDRFSAERTGGSVSTLTIQRTQQEDSAVYLCASSLWSGSSYNSPLHFGNGTRLTVT.

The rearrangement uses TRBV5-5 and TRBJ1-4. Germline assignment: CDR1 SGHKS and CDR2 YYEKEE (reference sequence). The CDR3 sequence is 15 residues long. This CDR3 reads CASSLSAGPNEKLFF.

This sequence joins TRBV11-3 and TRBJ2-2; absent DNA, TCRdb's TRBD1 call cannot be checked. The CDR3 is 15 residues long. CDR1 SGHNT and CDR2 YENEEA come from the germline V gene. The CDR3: CASSFQSGGTGELFF.